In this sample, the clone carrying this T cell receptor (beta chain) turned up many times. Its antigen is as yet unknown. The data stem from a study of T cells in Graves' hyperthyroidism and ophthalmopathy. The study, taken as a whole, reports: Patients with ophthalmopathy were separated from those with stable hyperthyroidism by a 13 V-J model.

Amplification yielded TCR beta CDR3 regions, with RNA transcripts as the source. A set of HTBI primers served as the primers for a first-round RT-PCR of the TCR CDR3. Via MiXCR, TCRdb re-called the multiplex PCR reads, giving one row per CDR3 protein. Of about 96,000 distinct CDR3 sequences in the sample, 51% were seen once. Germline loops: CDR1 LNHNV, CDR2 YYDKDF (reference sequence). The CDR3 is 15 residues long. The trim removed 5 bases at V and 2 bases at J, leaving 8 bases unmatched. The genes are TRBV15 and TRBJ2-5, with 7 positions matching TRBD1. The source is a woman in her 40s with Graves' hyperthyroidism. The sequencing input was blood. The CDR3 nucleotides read TGTGCCACCAGCCCTAGACAGGGAAAACAAGAGACCCAGTACTTC. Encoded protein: CATSPRQGKQETQYF. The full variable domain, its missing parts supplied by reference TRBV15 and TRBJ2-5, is DAMVIQNPRYQVTQFGKPVTLSCSQTLNHNVMYWYQQKSSQAPKLLFHYYDKDFNNEADTPDNFQSRRPNTSFCFLDIRSPGLGDTAMYLCATSPRQGKQETQYFGPGTRLLVL.